The next 27 T cell receptor beta chains were all read from a single sample in a study of shared clonotypes between healthy human individuals. Terminally differentiated effector memory CD45RA+ cells were left out of the naive CD8 fraction, which was CD45RO-negative and positively selected for CCR7. This table comes from immunoSEQ multiplex PCR, and its TCRdb copy is limited to in-frame clones, with some not included. The sample has about 590,000 clones, around 95% seen once. Material for sequencing was naive CD8+ T cells sorted from blood. These receptors all stem from a woman in her thirties in good health.

The CDR3 region is CASTATGNLDGYTF. CDR3 bases: TGTGCCAGCACGGCCACAGGAAACCTTGATGGCTACACCTTC. The V gene is TRBV27, the J gene TRBJ1-2; the D gene is possibly TRBD1 (5 bases). The CDR3 has 14 residues. CDR1 and CDR2 (germline): MNHEY, SMNVEV (reference sequence). Trimming took 7 bases from V and 6 from J, leaving 18 bases between them.

As regards this clone: One junction end does not reproduce the germline sequence, and a read error may be involved. The genes are TRBV28 and TRBJ1-1; TRBD1 might be the D (5 bases). The CDR3 totals 13 residues. Germline loops: CDR1 MDHEN, CDR2 SYDVKM. CDR3 nucleotide sequence: TGTGCCAGCACTTTATCAGACAGATTTGAAGCTTTCTTT. Translation gives CASTLSDRFEAFF.

V usage is TRBV2 and J usage is TRBJ1-5; TRBD1 might be the D (5 bases). Germline CDR1 and CDR2: SNHLY and FYNNEI. The germline V and J ends were trimmed by 3 bases and 2 bases, with 11 bases remaining between them. The CDR3 spans 15 residues. For the CDR3, the DNA is TGTGCCAGCAGTGACGGGGCCGGAGGCAATCAGCCCCAGCATTTT. Translating it yields CASSDGAGGNQPQHF.

This chain uses TRBV27 with TRBJ1-1; D may be TRBD1 (6 bases). With 4 bases removed from V and 5 bases from J, the gap between germline ends came to 11 bases. The CDR3 is made up of 13 amino acids. Germline CDR1 reads MNHEY; CDR2 reads SMNVEV (reference sequence). CDR3 sequence: CASSYGGTTEAFF. CDR3 nucleotides: TGTGCCAGCAGTTATGGGGGCACTACTGAAGCTTTCTTT.

V gene TRBV4-1 combines with J gene TRBJ2-2, with no clear D. Trimming left V 1 base short and J 6 bases short, with 9 bases between. The CDR3 loop spans 14 amino acids. CDR1 and CDR2 (germline): MGHRA, YSYEKL. CDR3 sequence: CASSQVFGSGELFF. In DNA form, the CDR3 reads TGCGCCAGCAGCCAAGTCTTTGGTTCCGGGGAGCTGTTTTTT.

The V call is TRBV15, the J call TRBJ1-5, with D unclear. The length of the CDR3 is 16 residues. Per germline, CDR1 LNHNV and CDR2 YYDKDF (reference sequence). V gave up 4 bases and J gave up 3 bases, with 16 bases separating them. The CDR3 loop reads CATSNPGRGYNQPQHF. Written as DNA, the CDR3 is TGTGCCACCAGCAACCCTGGGCGGGGTTACAATCAGCCCCAGCATTTT.

The DNA for the CDR3 is TGTGCCAGCAGTTTATATAAGCGGGGGGACTACGAGCAGTACTTC. Translating gives CASSLYKRGDYEQYF. The rearrangement joins TRBV28 to TRBJ2-7, with 9 nucleotides matching TRBD2. The CDR3 is 15 amino acids. Germline CDR1 is MDHEN and CDR2 is SYDVKM. Trimming at V came to 1 base and at J to 3 bases, leaving 4 bases not matched to a gene.

The sample holds a few counts of this clone. The V call is TRBV28, the J call TRBJ1-1; weak D call: TRBD1 (5 bases). Germline V gene lookup returns CDR1 MDHEN and CDR2 SYDVKM. Trimming pared 3 bases from V and 1 base from J, leaving 9 bases between. This CDR3 spans 14 amino acids. CDR3 sequence (DNA): TGTGCCAGCAGTTTTAGGGGAGAGAACACTGAAGCTTTCTTT. This sequence encodes CASSFRGENTEAFF. The variable domain in full, with the rest retrieved from reference TRBV28 and TRBJ1-1, is DVKVTQSSRYLVKRTGEKVFLECVQDMDHENMFWYRQDPGLGLRLIYFSYDVKMKEKGDIPEGYSVSREKKERFSLILESASTNQTSMYLCASSFRGENTEAFFGQGTRLTVV.

As DNA, the CDR3 is TGTGCCAGCAGCTTCACAGGGGAAAACTCCTACGAGCAGTACTTC. This codes for CASSFTGENSYEQYF. V usage is TRBV5-4 and J usage is TRBJ2-7; 7 bases are a match to TRBD1. This CDR3 contains 15 residues. Unmatched junction bases numbered 5, after V lost 2 bases and J lost 0 bases. Germline V gene sequence: CDR1 SGHNT, CDR2 YYREEE (reference sequence).

The chain joins TRBV5-1 to TRBJ2-7; D call uncertain. The CDR3 runs 16 residues. Trimming removed 0 bases at V and 0 bases at J, with 13 bases between. Germline V CDR1 and CDR2: SGHRS, YFSETQ. Here the CDR3 reads CASSLGLLKDSYEQYF. The DNA for the CDR3 is TGCGCCAGCAGCTTGGGCCTCCTGAAGGACTCCTACGAGCAGTACTTC.

This clone is a singleton in its sample. The chain recombines TRBV5-6 with TRBJ2-7, with D perhaps TRBD2 (5 bases). CDR3 size: 13 residues. Germline-derived CDR1 and CDR2 are SGHDT and YYEEEE. Trimming took 2 bases from V and 9 from J, leaving 15 bases between them. The CDR3: CASSFSSWSGQYF. Written as DNA, the CDR3 is TGTGCCAGCAGCTTTTCTAGCTGGTCGGGGCAGTACTTC.

This chain joins TRBV27 and TRBJ2-3, with 11 bases that match TRBD2. Germline V gene sequence: CDR1 MNHEY, CDR2 SMNVEV (reference sequence). J was trimmed by 4 bases and V by 3 bases; bases with no gene match: 3. CDR3 size: 15 residues. In DNA, the CDR3 is TGTGCCAGCAGTTTGTCGACTAGCGGGGCAGATACGCAGTATTTT. It yields the protein CASSLSTSGADTQYF.

The rearrangement links TRBV27 to TRBJ2-7; 8 nucleotides line up with TRBD2. This CDR3 is 14 amino acids long. In germline, CDR1 is MNHEY, CDR2 SMNVEV (reference sequence). With V trimmed by 3 bases and J by 2 bases, 3 bases remained unmatched. CDR3 loop: CASSFGAGAYEQYF. The CDR3 DNA reads TGTGCCAGCAGTTTTGGAGCGGGGGCCTACGAGCAGTACTTC.

This chain connects TRBV7-9 to TRBJ1-6; no firm D call. The length of the CDR3 is 16 residues. The V gene's germline CDR1 is SEHNR and CDR2 FQNEAQ (reference sequence). The ends were cut back, 5 bases at V and 6 bases at J, with 17 bases in the middle. CDR3 DNA: TGTGCCAGCAGCCCCCGGATCTTAGGACCTAATTCACCCCTCCACTTT. Translation gives CASSPRILGPNSPLHF.

The V gene is TRBV5-4, the J gene TRBJ2-7, with D possibly TRBD2 on 6 matching bases. The CDR3 extends over 14 amino acids. V was shortened by 4 bases and J by 6 bases, with 17 bases between the two germline ends. CDR1 and CDR2 (germline): SGHNT, YYREEE (reference sequence). The CDR3 DNA reads TGTGCCAGCAGCGGGGGGACCCTGGCGGTCGAGCAGTACTTC. Translating gives CASSGGTLAVEQYF. The whole variable domain, remainder taken from reference TRBV5-4 and TRBJ2-7, is ETGVTQSPTHLIKTRGQQVTLRCSSQSGHNTVSWYQQALGQGPQFIFQYYREEENGRGNFPPRFSGLQFPNYSSELNVNALELDDSALYLCASSGGTLAVEQYFGPGTRLTVT.

The chain carries TRBV28 and TRBJ1-1, with no clear D. There are 13 residues in the CDR3. Trimming took off 5 bases at V and 9 bases at J, with 16 bases between the two ends. The germline gives CDR1 MDHEN, CDR2 SYDVKM. CDR3 sequence (DNA): TGTGCCAGCAGTCTACCCACCTCATTCAAAGCTTTCTTT. Its translation is CASSLPTSFKAFF.

This chain links TRBV28 with TRBJ2-5; 7 bases map to TRBD2. Matching the DNA end better, TRBJ2-7 makes the J call doubtful. This CDR3 contains 15 residues. The germline CDR1 and CDR2 sequences are MDHEN and SYDVKM. The CDR3 nucleotides are TGTGCCAGCAGACCCCCGGGGGGTTCATTCTACGAGCAGTACTTC. As protein: CASRPPGGSFYEQYF.

This chain links TRBV5-6 with TRBJ1-5, with 8 bases aligning to TRBD1. Germline CDR1 is SGHDT and CDR2 is YYEEEE. J lost 0 bases, V lost 0 bases, and 8 bases had no gene match. CDR3 length: 18 residues. The CDR3 nucleotides read TGTGCCAGCAGCTTGGTTGCCGGGACAGGATATAGCAATCAGCCCCAGCATTTT. Its translation: CASSLVAGTGYSNQPQHF.

As concerns this clone: Other DNA sequences in this sample translate to the same CDR3. The CDR3 protein is CASSIGNSYEQYF. In DNA form, the CDR3 reads TGTGCCAGTAGTATAGGGAACTCCTACGAGCAGTACTTC. The chain joins TRBV19 to TRBJ2-7; D not resolved. Germline lookup yields CDR1 LNHDA and CDR2 SQIVND (reference sequence). V gave up 1 base and J gave up 0 bases, with 4 bases separating them. The CDR3 runs to 13 residues.

CDR3 sequence reads: CASSEAGGFGYEQYF. The CDR3 nucleotides are TGTGCCAGCAGTGAAGCGGGGGGTTTTGGCTACGAGCAGTACTTC. V gene TRBV2 combines with J gene TRBJ2-5, with D possibly matching TRBD2 (6 bases). Near its end, the DNA agrees better with TRBJ2-7, so the J call may be wrong. CDR1 SNHLY and CDR2 FYNNEI come from the germline V gene. The CDR3 length is 15 residues.

The genes are TRBV28 and TRBJ1-5; D may be TRBD1 (5 bases). CDR1 and CDR2 (germline): MDHEN, SYDVKM. The length of the CDR3 is 14 residues. Trimming removed 6 bases at V and 2 bases at J, with 11 bases between. CDR3 nucleotides: TGTGCCAGCAGCCCAGGGTTGGGCAATCAGCCCCAGCATTTT. Translated, it gives CASSPGLGNQPQHF.

The chain recombines TRBV4-1 with TRBJ2-2; D not certain. Germline V CDR1 and CDR2: MGHRA, YSYEKL. Trimming removed 1 base at V and 2 bases at J, with 8 bases between. The CDR3 has 15 residues. CDR3 loop: CASSQGVVNTGELFF. For the CDR3, the DNA is TGCGCCAGCAGCCAAGGGGTGGTAAACACCGGGGAGCTGTTTTTT.

The chain is built from TRBV30 and TRBJ2-5, with TRBD1 identical over 9 bases. This CDR3 has 14 residues. The V gene end was trimmed by 3 bases and the J gene end by 5 bases; junction bases not matched to a gene: 7. The germline V gene has CDR1 GTSNPN and CDR2 SVGIG (reference sequence). The CDR3, as DNA: TGTGCCTGGAGCGGGGGACAGGGTGGTGAGACCCAGTACTTC. Protein product: CAWSGGQGGETQYF.

The chain couples TRBV5-1 to TRBJ2-7, with a tentative D call TRBD2 (5 bases). CDR3 length: 14 amino acids. Germline V gene sequence: CDR1 SGHRS, CDR2 YFSETQ. V lost 0 bases and J 5 bases, leaving 12 bases between the germline ends. Here the CDR3 DNA reads TGCGCCAGCAGCTTGGTCCGGGGAGTAGACGAGCAGTACTTC. Translated: CASSLVRGVDEQYF.

The chain uses TRBV6-6 and TRBJ1-4; a weak D match, TRBD1 (5 bases). CDR3 length equals 14 residues. Germline assignment: CDR1 MNHNY and CDR2 SVGAGI (reference sequence). Trimming cost V 6 bases and J 7 bases, with 15 bases left between them. The CDR3 DNA follows: TGTGCCAGCAGCACCCAGGGTACGAGTGAAAAACTGTTTTTT. This translates into CASSTQGTSEKLFF.

J is TRBJ2-2 and V is TRBV29-1; maybe TRBD1 (6 bases). The CDR3 consists of 15 residues. The ends were cut back, 5 bases at V and 0 bases at J, with 13 bases in the middle. Germline lookup yields CDR1 SQVTM and CDR2 ANQGSEA. DNA of the CDR3: TGCAGCGTTACTGACAGGCCCTCGAACACCGGGGAGCTGTTTTTT. Protein product: CSVTDRPSNTGELFF.

The chain combines TRBV4-1 with TRBJ1-5; D remains ambiguous. Trimming shortened V by 2 bases and J by 5 bases, and 10 bases separated the two germline ends. The CDR3 totals 14 residues. Germline V gene data show CDR1 as MGHRA and CDR2 as YSYEKL. The CDR3 DNA sequence: TGCGCCAGCAGCCAACTTACGAAGGATCAGCCCCAGCATTTT. Amino acid sequence: CASSQLTKDQPQHF.